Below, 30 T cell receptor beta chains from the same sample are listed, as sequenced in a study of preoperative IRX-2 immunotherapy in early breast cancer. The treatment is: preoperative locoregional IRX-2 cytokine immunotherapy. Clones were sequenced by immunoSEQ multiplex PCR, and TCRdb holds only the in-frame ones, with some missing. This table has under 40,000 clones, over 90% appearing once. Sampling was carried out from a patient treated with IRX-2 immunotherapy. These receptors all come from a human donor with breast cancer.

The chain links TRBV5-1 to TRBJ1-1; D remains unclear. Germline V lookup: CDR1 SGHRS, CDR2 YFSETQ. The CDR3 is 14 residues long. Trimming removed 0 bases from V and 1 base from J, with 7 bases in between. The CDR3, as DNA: TGCGCCAGCAGCTTGGAATCAAGGAACACTGAAGCTTTCTTT. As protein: CASSLESRNTEAFF.

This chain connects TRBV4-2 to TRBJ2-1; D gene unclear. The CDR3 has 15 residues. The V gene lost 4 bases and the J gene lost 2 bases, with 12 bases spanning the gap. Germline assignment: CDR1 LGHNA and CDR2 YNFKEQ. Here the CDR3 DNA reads TGTGCCAGCAGCCCCCTCCATAATGCCTACAATGAGCAGTTCTTC. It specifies CASSPLHNAYNEQFF.

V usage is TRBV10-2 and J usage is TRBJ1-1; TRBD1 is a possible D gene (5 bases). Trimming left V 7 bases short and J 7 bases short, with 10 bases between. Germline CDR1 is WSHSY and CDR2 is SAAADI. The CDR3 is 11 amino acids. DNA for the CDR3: TGCGCCAGCATGGGGGACCATGAAGCTTTCTTT. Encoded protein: CASMGDHEAFF.

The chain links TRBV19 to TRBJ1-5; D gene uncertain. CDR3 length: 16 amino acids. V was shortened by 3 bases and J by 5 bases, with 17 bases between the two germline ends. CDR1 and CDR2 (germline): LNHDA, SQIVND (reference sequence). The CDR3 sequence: CASSIQKLASYQPQHF. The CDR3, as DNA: TGTGCCAGTAGTATCCAGAAACTGGCTTCTTATCAGCCCCAGCATTTT. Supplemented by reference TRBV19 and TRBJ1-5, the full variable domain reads DGGITQSPKYLFRKEGQNVTLSCEQNLNHDAMYWYRQDPGQGLRLIYYSQIVNDFQKGDIAEGYSVSREKKESFPLTVTSAQKNPTAFYLCASSIQKLASYQPQHFGDGTRLSIL.

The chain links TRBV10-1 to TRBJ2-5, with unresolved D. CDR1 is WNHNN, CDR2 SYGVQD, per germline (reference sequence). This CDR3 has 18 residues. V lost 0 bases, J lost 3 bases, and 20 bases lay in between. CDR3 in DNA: TGCGCCAGCAGTGAGTCTTTTGATGGCCTAAGCCCCAAAGAGACCCAGTACTTC. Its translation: CASSESFDGLSPKETQYF.

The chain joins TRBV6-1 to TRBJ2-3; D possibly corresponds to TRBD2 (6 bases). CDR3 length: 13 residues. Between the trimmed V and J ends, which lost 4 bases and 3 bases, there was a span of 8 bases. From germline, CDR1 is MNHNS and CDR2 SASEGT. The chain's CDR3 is CASSGDWTDTQYF. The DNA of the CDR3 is TGTGCCAGCAGTGGGGACTGGACAGATACGCAGTATTTT.

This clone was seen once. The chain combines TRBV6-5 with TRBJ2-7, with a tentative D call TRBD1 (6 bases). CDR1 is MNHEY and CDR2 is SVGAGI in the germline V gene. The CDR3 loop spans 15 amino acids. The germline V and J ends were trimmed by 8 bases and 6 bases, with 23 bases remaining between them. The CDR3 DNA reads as TGTGCCAGCGAAAAAGGCGGACAGCCTACTCCCGAGCAGTACTTC. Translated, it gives CASEKGGQPTPEQYF.

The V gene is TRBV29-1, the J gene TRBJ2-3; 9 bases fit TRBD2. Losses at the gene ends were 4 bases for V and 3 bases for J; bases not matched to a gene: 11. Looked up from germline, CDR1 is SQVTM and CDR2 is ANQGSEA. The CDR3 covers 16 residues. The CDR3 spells CSVASPAGGPTDTQYF. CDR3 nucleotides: TGCAGCGTTGCCTCCCCGGCGGGAGGGCCGACAGATACGCAGTATTTT.

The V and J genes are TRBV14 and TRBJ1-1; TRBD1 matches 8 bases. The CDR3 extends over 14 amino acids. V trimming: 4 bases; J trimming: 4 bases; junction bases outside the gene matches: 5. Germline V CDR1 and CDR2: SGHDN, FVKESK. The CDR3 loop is CASSRQGLGTEAFF. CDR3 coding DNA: TGTGCCAGCAGCCGACAGGGGCTCGGCACTGAAGCTTTCTTT.

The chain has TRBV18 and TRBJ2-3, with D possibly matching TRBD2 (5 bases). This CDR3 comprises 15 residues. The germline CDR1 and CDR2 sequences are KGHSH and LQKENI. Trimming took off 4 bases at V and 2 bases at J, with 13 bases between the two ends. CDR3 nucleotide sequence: TGTGCCAGCTCACTTAATCTCGGACTCACAGATACGCAGTATTTT. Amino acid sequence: CASSLNLGLTDTQYF.

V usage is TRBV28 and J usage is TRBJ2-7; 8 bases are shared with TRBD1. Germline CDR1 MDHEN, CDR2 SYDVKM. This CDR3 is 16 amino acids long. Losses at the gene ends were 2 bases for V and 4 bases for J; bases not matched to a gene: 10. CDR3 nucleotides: TGTGCCAGCAGTTTAAGCGTGACAGGGGAAAGTTACGAGCAGTACTTC. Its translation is CASSLSVTGESYEQYF.

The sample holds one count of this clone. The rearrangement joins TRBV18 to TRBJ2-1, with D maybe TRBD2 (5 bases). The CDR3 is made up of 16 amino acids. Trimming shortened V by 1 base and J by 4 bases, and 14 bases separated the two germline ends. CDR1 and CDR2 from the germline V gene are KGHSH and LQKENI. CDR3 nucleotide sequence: TGTGCCAGCTCACCACGGAGGTCAGAGAGATACAATGAGCAGTTCTTC. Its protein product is CASSPRRSERYNEQFF.

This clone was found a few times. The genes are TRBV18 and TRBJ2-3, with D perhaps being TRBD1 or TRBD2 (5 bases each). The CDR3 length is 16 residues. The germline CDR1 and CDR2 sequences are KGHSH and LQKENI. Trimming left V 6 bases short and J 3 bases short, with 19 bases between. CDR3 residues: CASSYRDDEWTDTQYF. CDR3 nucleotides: TGTGCCAGCTCGTACCGGGACGATGAATGGACAGATACGCAGTATTTT.

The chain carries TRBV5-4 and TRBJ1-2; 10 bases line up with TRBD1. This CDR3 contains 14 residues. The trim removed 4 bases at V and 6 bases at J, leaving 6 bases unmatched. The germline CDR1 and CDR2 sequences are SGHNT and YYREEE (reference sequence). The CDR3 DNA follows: TGTGCCAGCAGCCAGACAGGGGGCCGAGATGGCTACACCTTC. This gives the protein CASSQTGGRDGYTF.

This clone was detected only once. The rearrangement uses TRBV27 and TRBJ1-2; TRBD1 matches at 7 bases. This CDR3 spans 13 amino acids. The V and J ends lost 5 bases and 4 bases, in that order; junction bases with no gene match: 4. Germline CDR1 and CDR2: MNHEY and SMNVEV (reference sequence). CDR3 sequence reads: CASSVRGGYGYTF. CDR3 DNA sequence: TGTGCCAGCAGTGTCAGGGGGGGCTATGGCTACACCTTC.

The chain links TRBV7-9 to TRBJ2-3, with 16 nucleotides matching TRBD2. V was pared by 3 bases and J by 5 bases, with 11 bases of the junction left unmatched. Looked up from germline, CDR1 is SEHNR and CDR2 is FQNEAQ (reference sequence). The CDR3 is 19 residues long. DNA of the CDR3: TGTGCCAGCAGCTTCCTCGGGACTAGCGGGGGGGCTAAGATAGATACGCAGTATTTT. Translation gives CASSFLGTSGGAKIDTQYF.

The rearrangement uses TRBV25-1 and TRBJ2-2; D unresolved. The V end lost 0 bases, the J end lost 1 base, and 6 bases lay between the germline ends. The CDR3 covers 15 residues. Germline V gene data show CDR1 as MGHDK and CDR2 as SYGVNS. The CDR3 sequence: CASSEYTGNTGELFF. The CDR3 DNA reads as TGTGCCAGCAGTGAATACACGGGGAACACCGGGGAGCTGTTTTTT.

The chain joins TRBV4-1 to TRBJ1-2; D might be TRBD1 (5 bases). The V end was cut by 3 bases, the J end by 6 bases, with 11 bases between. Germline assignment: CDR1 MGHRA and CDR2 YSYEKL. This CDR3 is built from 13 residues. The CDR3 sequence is CASSQGLFNGYTF. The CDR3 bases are TGCGCCAGCAGCCAGGGGCTGTTCAATGGCTACACCTTC.

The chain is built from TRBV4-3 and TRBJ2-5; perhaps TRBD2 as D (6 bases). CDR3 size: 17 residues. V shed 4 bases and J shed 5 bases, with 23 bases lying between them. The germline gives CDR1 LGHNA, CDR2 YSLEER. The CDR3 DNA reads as TGCGCCAGCAGCCCAACTAAACGGGAGTGGGGTTTCGAGACCCAGTACTTC. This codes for CASSPTKREWGFETQYF.

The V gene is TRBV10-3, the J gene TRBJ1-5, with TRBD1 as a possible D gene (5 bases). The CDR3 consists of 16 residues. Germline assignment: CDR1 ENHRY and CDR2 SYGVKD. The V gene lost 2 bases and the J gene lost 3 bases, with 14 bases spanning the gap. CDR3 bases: TGTGCCATCAGTGAGAGGCAGGGCCGTAACAATCAGCCCCAGCATTTT. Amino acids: CAISERQGRNNQPQHF.

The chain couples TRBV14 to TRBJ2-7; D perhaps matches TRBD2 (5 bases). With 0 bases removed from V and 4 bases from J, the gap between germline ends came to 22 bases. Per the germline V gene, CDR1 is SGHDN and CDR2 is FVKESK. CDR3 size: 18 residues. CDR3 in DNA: TGTGCCAGCAGCCAAGAGGTTCGATTGGGTGGGAGAAGGTACGAGCAGTACTTC. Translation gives CASSQEVRLGGRRYEQYF.

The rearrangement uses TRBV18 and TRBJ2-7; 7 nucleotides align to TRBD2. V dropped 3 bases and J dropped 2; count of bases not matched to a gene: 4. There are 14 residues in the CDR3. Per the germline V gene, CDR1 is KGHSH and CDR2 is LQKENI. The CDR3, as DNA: TGTGCCAGCTCACCCCGACTAGCAGCCTACGAGCAGTACTTC. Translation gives CASSPRLAAYEQYF.

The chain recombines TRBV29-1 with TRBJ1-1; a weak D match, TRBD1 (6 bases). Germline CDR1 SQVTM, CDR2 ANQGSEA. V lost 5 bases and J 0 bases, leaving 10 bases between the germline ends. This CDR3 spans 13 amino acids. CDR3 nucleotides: TGCAGCGTTCGGGGACAAATGAACACTGAAGCTTTCTTT. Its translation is CSVRGQMNTEAFF.

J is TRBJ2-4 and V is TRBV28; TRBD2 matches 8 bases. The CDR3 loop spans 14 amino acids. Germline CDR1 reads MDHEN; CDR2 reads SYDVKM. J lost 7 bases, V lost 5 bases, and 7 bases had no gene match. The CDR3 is CASSPSGRGNIQYF. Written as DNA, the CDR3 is TGTGCCAGCAGTCCGAGCGGGAGAGGTAACATTCAGTACTTC.

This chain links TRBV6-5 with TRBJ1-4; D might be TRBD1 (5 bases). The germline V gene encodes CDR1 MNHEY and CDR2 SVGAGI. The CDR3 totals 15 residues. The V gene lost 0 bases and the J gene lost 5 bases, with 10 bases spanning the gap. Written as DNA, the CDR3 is TGTGCCAGCAGTTACTCGGGGCCGGCGAATGAAAAACTGTTTTTT. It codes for CASSYSGPANEKLFF.

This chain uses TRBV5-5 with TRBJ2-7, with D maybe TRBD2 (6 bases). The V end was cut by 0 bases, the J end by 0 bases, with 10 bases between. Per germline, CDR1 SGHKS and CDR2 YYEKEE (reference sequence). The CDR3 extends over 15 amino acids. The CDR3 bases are TGTGCCAGCAGCTTGGTTGACGGGAGCTCCTACGAGCAGTACTTC. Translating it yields CASSLVDGSSYEQYF.

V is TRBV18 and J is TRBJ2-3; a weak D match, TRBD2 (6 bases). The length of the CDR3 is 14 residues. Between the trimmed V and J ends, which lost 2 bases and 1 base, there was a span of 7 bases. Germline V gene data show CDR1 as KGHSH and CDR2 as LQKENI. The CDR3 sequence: CASSPSSGTDTQYF. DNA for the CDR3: TGTGCCAGCTCACCATCTAGCGGCACAGATACGCAGTATTTT.

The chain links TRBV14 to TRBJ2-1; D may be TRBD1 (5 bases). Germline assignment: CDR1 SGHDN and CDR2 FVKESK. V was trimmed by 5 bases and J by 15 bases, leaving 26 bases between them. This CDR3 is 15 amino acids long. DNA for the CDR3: TGTGCCAGCAGCGAGACAATCCCAGGGCCTCTAGTGCTGTTCTTC. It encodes CASSETIPGPLVLFF.

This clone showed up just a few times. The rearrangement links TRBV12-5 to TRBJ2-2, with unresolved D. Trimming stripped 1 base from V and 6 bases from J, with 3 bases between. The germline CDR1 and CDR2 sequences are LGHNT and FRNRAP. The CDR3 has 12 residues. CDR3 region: CASGLGAGELFF. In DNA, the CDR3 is TGTGCTAGTGGTTTGGGTGCCGGGGAGCTGTTTTTT.

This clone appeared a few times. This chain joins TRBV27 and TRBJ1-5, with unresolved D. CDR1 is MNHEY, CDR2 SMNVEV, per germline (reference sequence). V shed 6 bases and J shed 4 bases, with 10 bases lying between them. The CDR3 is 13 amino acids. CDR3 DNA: TGTGCCAGCAGCATGACTGAAAATCAGCCCCAGCATTTT. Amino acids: CASSMTENQPQHF.